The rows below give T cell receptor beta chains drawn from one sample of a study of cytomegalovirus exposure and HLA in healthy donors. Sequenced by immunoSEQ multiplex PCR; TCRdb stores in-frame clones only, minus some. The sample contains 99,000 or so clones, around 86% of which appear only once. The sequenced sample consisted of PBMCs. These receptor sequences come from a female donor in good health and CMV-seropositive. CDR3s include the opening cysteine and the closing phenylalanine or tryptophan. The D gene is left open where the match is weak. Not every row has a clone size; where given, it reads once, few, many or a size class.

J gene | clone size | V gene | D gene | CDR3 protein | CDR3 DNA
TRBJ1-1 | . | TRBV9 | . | CASSVEPRVDTEAFF | TGTGCCAGCAGCGTAGAACCCAGGGTAGATACTGAAGCTTTCTTT
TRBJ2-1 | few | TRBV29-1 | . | CSARGRHNNEQFF | TGCAGCGCCCGGGGGAGGCATAACAATGAGCAGTTCTTC
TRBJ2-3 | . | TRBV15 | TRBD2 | CATSRDSGGRSDTQYF | TGTGCCACCAGCAGAGATTCCGGCGGGAGGTCAGATACGCAGTATTTT
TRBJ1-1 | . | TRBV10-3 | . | CALTGGPNTEAFF | TGTGCCCTGACGGGGGGGCCGAACACTGAAGCTTTCTTT
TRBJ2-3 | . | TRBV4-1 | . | CASSHPRVYTDTQYF | TGCGCCAGCAGCCACCCGCGGGTCTACACAGATACGCAGTATTTT
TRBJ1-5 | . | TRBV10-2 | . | CASSEAIGREDQPQHF | TGCGCCAGCAGTGAGGCTATAGGGAGGGAGGATCAGCCCCAGCATTTT
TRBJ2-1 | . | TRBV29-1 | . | CSVELPGNTYNEQFF | TGCAGCGTTGAATTGCCGGGAAACACCTACAATGAGCAGTTCTTC
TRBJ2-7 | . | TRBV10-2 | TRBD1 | CASSVTGGESSYEQYF | TGCGCCAGCAGTGTTACAGGGGGCGAGAGCTCCTACGAGCAGTACTTC
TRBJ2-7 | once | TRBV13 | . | CASSVSPYEQYF | TGTGCCAGCAGCGTATCCCCCTACGAGCAGTACTTC
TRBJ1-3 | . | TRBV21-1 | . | CASSKYPTGAGNTIYF | TGTGCCAGCAGCAAATATCCCACCGGGGCTGGAAACACCATATATTTT
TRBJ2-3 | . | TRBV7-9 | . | CASSLTGRGSTDTQYF | TGTGCCAGCAGCTTAACCGGGAGAGGATCCACAGATACGCAGTATTTT
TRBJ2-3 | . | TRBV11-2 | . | CASSLVGRFRFTDTQYF | TGTGCCAGCAGCTTGGTGGGCCGGTTCCGTTTCACAGATACGCAGTATTTT
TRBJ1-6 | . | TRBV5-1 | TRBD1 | CASSLGVGTAISPLHF | TGCGCCAGCAGCTTGGGAGTCGGGACAGCAATATCACCCCTCCACTTT
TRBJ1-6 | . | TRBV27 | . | CASSFGGPGGNSPLHF | TGTGCCAGCAGTTTCGGAGGACCGGGAGGTAATTCACCCCTCCACTTT
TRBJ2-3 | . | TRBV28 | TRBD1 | CASTLLGQGNTDTQYF | TGTGCCAGCACTCTCCTGGGACAGGGAAACACAGATACGCAGTATTTT
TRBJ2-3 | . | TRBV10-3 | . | CAISPQTDTQYF | TGTGCCATCAGTCCCCAAACAGATACGCAGTATTTT
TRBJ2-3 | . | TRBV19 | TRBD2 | CASKVLGGVGTDTQYF | TGTGCCAGTAAAGTTCTCGGGGGGGTGGGCACAGATACGCAGTATTTT
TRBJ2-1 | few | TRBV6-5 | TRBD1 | CASSPQGSYNEQFF | TGTGCCAGCAGTCCACAGGGGTCCTACAATGAGCAGTTCTTC
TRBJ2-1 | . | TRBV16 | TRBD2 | CASSQLAGGPGEQFF | TGTGCCAGCAGCCAACTAGCGGGGGGGCCGGGGGAGCAGTTCTTC
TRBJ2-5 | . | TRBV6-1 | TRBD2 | CASKWVAGEETQYF | TGTGCCAGCAAGTGGGTAGCGGGGGAAGAGACCCAGTACTTC
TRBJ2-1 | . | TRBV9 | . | CASGSSYNEQFF | TGTGCCTCCGGGAGTTCCTACAATGAGCAGTTCTTC
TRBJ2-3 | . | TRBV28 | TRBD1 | CASSYHHSTGESTDTQYF | TGTGCCAGCAGTTACCACCATTCAACAGGGGAAAGCACAGATACGCAGTATTTT
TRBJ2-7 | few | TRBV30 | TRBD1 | CAWSRGQDYEQYF | TGTGCCTGGAGCAGGGGACAGGACTACGAGCAGTACTTC
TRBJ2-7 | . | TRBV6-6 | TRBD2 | CASSYSPRGGGGEQYF | TGTGCCAGCAGTTACTCGCCCCGGGGGGGAGGGGGGGAGCAGTACTTC
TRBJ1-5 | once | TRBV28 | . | CASSPTGINQPQHF | TGTGCCAGCAGTCCTACAGGGATTAATCAGCCCCAGCATTTT
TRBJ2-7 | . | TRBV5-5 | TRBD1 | CASSLDRGAEQYF | TGTGCCAGCAGCTTGGACAGGGGTGCCGAGCAGTACTTC
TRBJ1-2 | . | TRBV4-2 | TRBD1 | CASSQGDRDYGYTF | TGTGCCAGCAGCCAAGGGGACAGGGACTATGGCTACACCTTC
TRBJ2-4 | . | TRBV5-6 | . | CASSLVGEAKNIQYF | TGTGCCAGCAGCTTGGTCGGGGAGGCGAAAAACATTCAGTACTTC
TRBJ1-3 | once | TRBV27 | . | CASSPAGGYSGNTIYF | TGTGCCAGCAGCCCCGCTGGCGGGTATTCTGGAAACACCATATATTTT
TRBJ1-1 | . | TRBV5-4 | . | CASSLFGVLNTEAFF | TGTGCCAGCAGCTTGTTCGGTGTATTGAACACTGAAGCTTTCTTT
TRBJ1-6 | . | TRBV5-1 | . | CASSSSQGLGAPLHF | TGCGCCAGCAGCTCGTCACAGGGTCTTGGGGCACCCCTCCACTTT
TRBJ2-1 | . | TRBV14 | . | CASRGQSSYNEQFF | TGTGCCAGCAGGGGGCAGAGCTCCTACAATGAGCAGTTCTTC
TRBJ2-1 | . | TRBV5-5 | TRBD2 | CASSPPGGDEQFF | TGTGCCAGCAGCCCCCCGGGAGGGGATGAGCAGTTCTTC
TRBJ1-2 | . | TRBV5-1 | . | CASSLGNGAYGYTF | TGCGCCAGCAGCTTGGGGAATGGGGCTTATGGCTACACCTTC
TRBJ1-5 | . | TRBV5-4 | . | CASSLMYSNQPQHF | TGTGCCAGCAGCTTGATGTATAGCAATCAGCCCCAGCATTTT
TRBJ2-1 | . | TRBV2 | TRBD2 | CASSEDAGAYNEQFF | TGTGCCAGCAGTGAAGATGCGGGAGCATACAATGAGCAGTTCTTC
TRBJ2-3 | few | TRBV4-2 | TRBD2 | CASRTSGISSTDTQYF | TGTGCCAGCAGGACTAGCGGAATTTCTAGCACAGATACGCAGTATTTT
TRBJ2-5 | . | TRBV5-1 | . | CASSLGQVRETQYF | TGCGCCAGCAGCTTGGGTCAGGTCCGTGAGACCCAGTACTTC
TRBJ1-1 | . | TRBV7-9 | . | CASRSLGGMNTEAFF | TGTGCCAGCAGATCCCTAGGAGGGATGAACACTGAAGCTTTCTTT
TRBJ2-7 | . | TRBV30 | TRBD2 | CAWTLAGVAYEQYF | TGTGCCTGGACCCTAGCGGGAGTGGCCTACGAGCAGTACTTC
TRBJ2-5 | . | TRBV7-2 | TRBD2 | CASSFPLAGGETQYF | TGTGCCAGCAGCTTTCCCCTCGCGGGGGGAGAGACCCAGTACTTC
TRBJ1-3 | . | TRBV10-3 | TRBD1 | CAISPVGQESGNTIYF | TGTGCCATCAGCCCGGTGGGACAGGAGTCTGGAAACACCATATATTTT
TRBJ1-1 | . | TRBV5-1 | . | CASSSPPDSLKNTEAFF | TGCGCCAGCAGCTCCCCCCCCGACAGCCTGAAGAACACTGAAGCTTTCTTT
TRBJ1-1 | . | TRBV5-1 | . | CASSLNRERAFF | TGCGCCAGCAGCTTGAACAGGGAGAGAGCTTTCTTT
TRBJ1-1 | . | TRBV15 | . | CATSRPRGLVSEAFF | TGTGCCACCAGCAGACCCCGCGGGTTGGTTTCTGAAGCTTTCTTT
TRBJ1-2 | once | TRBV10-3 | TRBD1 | CAISEPIQGDYGYTF | TGTGCCATCAGTGAGCCGATCCAGGGGGACTATGGCTACACCTTC
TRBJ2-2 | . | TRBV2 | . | CASSGERGWTGELFF | TGTGCCAGCAGTGGCGAAAGGGGCTGGACCGGGGAGCTGTTTTTT
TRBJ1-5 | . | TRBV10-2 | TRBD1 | CASDPDRGHNQPQHF | TGCGCCAGCGACCCCGACAGGGGGCACAATCAGCCCCAGCATTTT
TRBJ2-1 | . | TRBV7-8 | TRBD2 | CASSSTTSDYNEQFF | TGTGCCAGCAGCTCGACTACTAGCGACTACAATGAGCAGTTCTTC
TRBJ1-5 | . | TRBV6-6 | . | CASSYSSPNPDQPQHF | TGTGCCAGCAGTTACAGTTCTCCCAATCCGGATCAGCCCCAGCATTTT
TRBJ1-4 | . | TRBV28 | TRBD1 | CASSIQGAGATNEKLFF | TGTGCCAGCAGTATACAGGGGGCGGGAGCAACTAATGAAAAACTGTTTTTT
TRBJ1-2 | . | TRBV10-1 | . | CASSETRGNYGYTF | TGCGCCAGCTCCGAGACTCGAGGAAACTATGGCTACACCTTC
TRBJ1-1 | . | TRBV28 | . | CASSSGWSTEAFF | TGTGCCAGCAGTTCGGGGTGGAGCACTGAAGCTTTCTTT
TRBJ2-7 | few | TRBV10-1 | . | CASSKDRSYEQYF | TGCGCCAGCAGTAAGGACAGATCCTACGAGCAGTACTTC